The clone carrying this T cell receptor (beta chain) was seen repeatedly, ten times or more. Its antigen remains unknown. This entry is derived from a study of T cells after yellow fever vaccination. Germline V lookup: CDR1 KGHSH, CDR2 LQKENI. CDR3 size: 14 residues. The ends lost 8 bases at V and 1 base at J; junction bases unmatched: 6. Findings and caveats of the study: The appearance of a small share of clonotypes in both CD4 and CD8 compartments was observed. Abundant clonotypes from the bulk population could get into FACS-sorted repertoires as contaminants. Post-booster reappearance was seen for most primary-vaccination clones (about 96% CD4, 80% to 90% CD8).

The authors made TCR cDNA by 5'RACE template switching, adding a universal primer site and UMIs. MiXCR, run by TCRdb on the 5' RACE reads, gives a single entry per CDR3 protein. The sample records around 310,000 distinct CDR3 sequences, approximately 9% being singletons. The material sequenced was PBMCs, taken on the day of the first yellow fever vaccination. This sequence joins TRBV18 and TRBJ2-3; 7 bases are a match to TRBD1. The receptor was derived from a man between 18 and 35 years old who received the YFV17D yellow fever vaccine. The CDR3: CASSPGTGTDTQYF. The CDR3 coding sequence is TGTGCCAGCAGCCCCGGGACAGGCACAGATACGCAGTATTTT.